The next 4 T cell receptor beta chains were all read from a single sample in a study of blood T cell repertoires in COVID-19. Sequencing was performed with immunoSEQ multiplex PCR; in TCRdb, only in-frame clones are kept and a portion is missing. The sample has 55,000 to 80,000 clones, roughly four fifths seen once. Sample: peripheral blood. These receptor sequences come from a human donor in a cohort sampled during active COVID-19.

The chain employs TRBV6-6 and TRBJ1-2, with D hard to call. Germline V gene sequence: CDR1 MNHNY, CDR2 SVGAGI (reference sequence). Trimming left V 4 bases short and J 2 bases short, with 17 bases between. The CDR3 is 16 amino acids. The CDR3 is CASSSPIASANYGYTF. CDR3 sequence (DNA): TGTGCCAGCAGTTCCCCCATCGCATCCGCGAACTATGGCTACACCTTC.

The J gene is TRBJ2-5, the V gene TRBV20-1; 7 bases map to TRBD2. The CDR3 runs to 11 residues. Germline assignment: CDR1 DFQATT and CDR2 SNEGSKA (reference sequence). With V trimmed by 7 bases and J by 3 bases, 2 bases remained unmatched. CDR3 residues: CSGAGEETQYF. The CDR3 region has the DNA TGCAGTGGCGCGGGGGAAGAGACCCAGTACTTC.

The V gene is TRBV10-1, the J gene TRBJ2-5; no firm D call. Between the trimmed V and J ends, which lost 3 bases and 5 bases, there was a span of 13 bases. Looked up from germline, CDR1 is WNHNN and CDR2 is SYGVQD (reference sequence). The CDR3 spans 14 residues. CDR3 region: CASSEGRVRETQYF. For the CDR3, the DNA is TGCGCCAGCAGTGAAGGCAGAGTGAGGGAGACCCAGTACTTC.

The rearrangement joins TRBV28 to TRBJ1-2, with a tentative D call TRBD1 (5 bases). Germline loops: CDR1 MDHEN, CDR2 SYDVKM. The V and J ends lost 2 bases and 7 bases respectively, with 20 bases between them. The CDR3 has 16 amino acids. CDR3 sequence reads: CASSLMGPYDLGGYTF. Here the CDR3 DNA reads TGTGCCAGCAGTTTAATGGGGCCATACGACTTGGGTGGCTACACCTTC.